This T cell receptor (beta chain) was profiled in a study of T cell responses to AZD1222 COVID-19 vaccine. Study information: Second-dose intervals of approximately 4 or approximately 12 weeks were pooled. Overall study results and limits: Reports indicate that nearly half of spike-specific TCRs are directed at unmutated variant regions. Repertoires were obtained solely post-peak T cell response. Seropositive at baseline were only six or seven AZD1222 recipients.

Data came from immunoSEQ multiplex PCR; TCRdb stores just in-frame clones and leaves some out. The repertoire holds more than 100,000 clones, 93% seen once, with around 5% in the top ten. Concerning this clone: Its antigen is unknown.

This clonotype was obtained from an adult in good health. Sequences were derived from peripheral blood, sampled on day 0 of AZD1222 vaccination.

The CDR3 is CASSFGGLSGYTF. The DNA of the CDR3 is TGTGCCAGCAGTTTCGGCGGCTTAAGTGGCTACACCTTC. The chain uses TRBV12-3 or TRBV12-4 and TRBJ1-2; D gene uncertain. The CDR3 spans 13 residues. With 3 bases removed from V and 7 bases from J, the gap between germline ends came to 12 bases.